The 14 T cell receptor beta chains below come from one sample, sequenced in a study of cytomegalovirus exposure and HLA in healthy donors. Primers: 60 Vbeta forward and 13 Jbeta reverse. This table comes from immunoSEQ multiplex PCR, and its TCRdb copy is limited to in-frame clones, with some not included. The repertoire has 140,000 to 150,000 clones, 80% of them found once; the top ten carry under 5%. Sequencing was carried out using PBMCs. The receptors shown here come from a middle-aged man in good health and CMV-seronegative.

The rearrangement uses TRBV10-3 and TRBJ2-7, with TRBD1 matching 7 bases. J gave up 3 bases and V 2 bases, and 7 bases lay outside the gene matches. In germline, CDR1 is ENHRY, CDR2 SYGVKD. The CDR3 sequence is 15 residues long. Here the CDR3 reads CAISEDLGQVYEQYF. Written as DNA, the CDR3 is TGTGCCATCAGTGAGGATTTAGGACAGGTCTACGAGCAGTACTTC.

A remark on this clone: A junction boundary mismatches the germline segment, possibly from a read error. The V call is TRBV19, the J call TRBJ2-3; 10 bases align to TRBD2. Germline V gene sequence: CDR1 LNHDA, CDR2 SQIVND (reference sequence). This CDR3 region has 16 residues. CDR3 nucleotide sequence: TGTGCCAGTAGTATGCTAGCGGGAGCTAGCACAGATATGCAGTATTTT. Encoded protein: CASSMLAGASTDMQYF.

This clone was observed once. The rearrangement joins TRBV5-4 to TRBJ1-3; 9 positions match TRBD1. V was clipped by 4 bases and J by 4 bases; unmatched bases: 9. Per germline, CDR1 SGHNT and CDR2 YYREEE (reference sequence). This CDR3 spans 16 amino acids. CDR3 DNA sequence: TGTGCCAGCAGCGGGGGGACAGGGAAAGCCGGAAACACCATATATTTT. Residues: CASSGGTGKAGNTIYF.

V gene TRBV5-1 combines with J gene TRBJ1-5; a possible D gene is TRBD1 (5 bases). CDR1 and CDR2 from the germline V gene are SGHRS and YFSETQ. The V gene lost 0 bases and the J gene lost 5 bases, with 12 bases spanning the gap. The CDR3 runs to 15 residues. In DNA, the CDR3 is TGCGCCAGCAGCTTGGAGGGCAGGGCCCATCAGCCCCAGCATTTT. Translated, it gives CASSLEGRAHQPQHF.

J is TRBJ1-4 and V is TRBV19, with TRBD1 matching over 9 bases. Germline lookup yields CDR1 LNHDA and CDR2 SQIVND (reference sequence). The CDR3 runs 16 residues. With V trimmed by 5 bases and J by 6 bases, 10 bases remained unmatched. The CDR3 bases are TGTGCCAGTAGTCAAGATGGGGGACAGGGTGATGAAAAACTGTTTTTT. Translating gives CASSQDGGQGDEKLFF.

This chain joins TRBV5-1 and TRBJ2-5, with 9 bases matching TRBD1. J was trimmed by 7 bases and V by 5 bases; bases with no gene match: 9. The CDR3 is made up of 14 amino acids. Germline V gene lookup returns CDR1 SGHRS and CDR2 YFSETQ. The CDR3 nucleotides are TGCGCCAGCAGGGAAGGACAGGGGACGGGGACCCAGTACTTC. Amino acid sequence: CASREGQGTGTQYF.

In its sample, this clone was seen many times. The CDR3 protein is CASSRDSSQNTIYF. DNA for the CDR3: TGTGCCAGCAGTCGGGACAGCAGTCAAAACACCATATATTTT. The chain uses TRBV28 and TRBJ1-3; TRBD1 matches at 7 bases. Germline lookup yields CDR1 MDHEN and CDR2 SYDVKM. The CDR3 length is 14 residues. J was trimmed by 6 bases and V by 5 bases; bases with no gene match: 7. Combining the CDR3 with reference TRBV28 and TRBJ1-3 gives the whole variable domain DVKVTQSSRYLVKRTGEKVFLECVQDMDHENMFWYRQDPGLGLRLIYFSYDVKMKEKGDIPEGYSVSREKKERFSLILESASTNQTSMYLCASSRDSSQNTIYFGEGSWLTVV.

The V gene is TRBV2, the J gene TRBJ1-2; 9 bases align to TRBD1. The germline gives CDR1 SNHLY, CDR2 FYNNEI. V gave up 6 bases and J gave up 13 bases; unmatched junction bases: 9. This CDR3 region has 12 residues. CDR3: CASSPDRGFCTF. The CDR3 DNA sequence: TGTGCCAGCAGCCCAGACAGGGGGTTTTGCACCTTC.

The chain combines TRBV19 with TRBJ1-2; D is perhaps TRBD1 (5 bases). V dropped 7 bases and J dropped 2 bases, with 23 bases sitting between them. The length of the CDR3 is 17 residues. Germline V gene sequence: CDR1 LNHDA, CDR2 SQIVND (reference sequence). The CDR3 DNA follows: TGTGCCAGTATCACGATGGGGGGAAGCAACCGGAACTATGGCTACACCTTC. Translating it yields CASITMGGSNRNYGYTF. Together with reference TRBV19 and TRBJ1-2, the CDR3 gives the full variable domain: DGGITQSPKYLFRKEGQNVTLSCEQNLNHDAMYWYRQDPGQGLRLIYYSQIVNDFQKGDIAEGYSVSREKKESFPLTVTSAQKNPTAFYLCASITMGGSNRNYGYTFGSGTRLTVV.

As concerns this clone: The same CDR3 arises from other DNA sequences in this sample as well. The CDR3 spells CASSAGTGPGKGYTF. CDR3 nucleotides: TGTGCCAGCAGCGCCGGGACAGGGCCGGGGAAGGGCTACACCTTC. The rearrangement joins TRBV9 to TRBJ1-2; 9 bases align to TRBD1. With 3 bases clipped from V and 8 bases from J, the junction kept 11 bases outside the gene matches. This CDR3 has 15 residues. Germline V gives CDR1 SGDLS, CDR2 YYNGEE. Full variable domain (rest looked up from reference TRBV9 and TRBJ1-2): DSGVTQTPKHLITATGQRVTLRCSPRSGDLSVYWYQQSLDQGLQFLIQYYNGEERAKGNILERFSAQQFPDLHSELNLSSLELGDSALYFCASSAGTGPGKGYTFGSGTRLTVV.

This clone has a handful of counts. The genes are TRBV19 and TRBJ1-2, with D hard to call. Per the germline V gene, CDR1 is LNHDA and CDR2 is SQIVND (reference sequence). The length of the CDR3 is 14 residues. V lost 2 bases and J 4 bases, leaving 11 bases between the germline ends. The CDR3 reads CASSIYTASYGYTF. In DNA, the CDR3 is TGTGCCAGTAGTATATACACCGCAAGCTATGGCTACACCTTC.

This clone was picked up one time. CDR3 loop: CASSVDPSGQETQYF. The CDR3 DNA is TGTGCCAGCAGCGTAGATCCTAGCGGCCAAGAGACCCAGTACTTC. The chain links TRBV9 to TRBJ2-5; 7 nucleotides agree with TRBD2. CDR3 length: 15 residues. The J segment lost 1 base and the V segment lost 0 bases, leaving 3 bases of the junction unmatched. Germline-derived CDR1 and CDR2 are SGDLS and YYNGEE.

The chain uses TRBV7-6 and TRBJ1-2; D is perhaps TRBD1 (5 bases). Germline CDR1 and CDR2: SGHVS and FNYEAQ. Deletions cut 4 bases from V and 0 bases from J, with 24 bases between. CDR3 length equals 19 residues. The CDR3 spells CASSSLGAKERGANYGYTF. The CDR3 bases are TGTGCCAGCAGCTCCCTTGGGGCCAAGGAGCGGGGAGCTAACTATGGCTACACCTTC. Full variable domain (outside the CDR3, taken from reference TRBV7-6 and TRBJ1-2): GAGVSQSPRYKVTKRGQDVALRCDPISGHVSLYWYRQALGQGPEFLTYFNYEAQQDKSGLPNDRFSAERPEGSISTLTIQRTEQRDSAMYRCASSSLGAKERGANYGYTFGSGTRLTVV.

The V and J genes are TRBV27 and TRBJ2-2; 8 bases agree with TRBD1. The CDR3 is 18 residues long. V was pared by 7 bases and J by 5 bases, with 18 bases of the junction left unmatched. CDR1 and CDR2 from the germline V gene are MNHEY and SMNVEV (reference sequence). CDR3 loop: CASTHLPRGPSDTGELFF. The DNA for the CDR3 is TGTGCCAGCACCCATCTCCCCAGGGGGCCGTCGGATACCGGGGAGCTGTTTTTT.